This T cell receptor beta chain was found in a study of regulatory dendritic cells for organ transplantation. V was pared by 5 bases and J by 7 bases, with 9 bases between. Germline values: CDR1 SGHTA, CDR2 FQGTGA. CDR3 size: 13 residues. Remarks on this clone: Its antigen remains unidentified.

Only in-frame clones appear in the TCRdb table, and some are missing; sequencing was by immunoSEQ multiplex PCR. Here the sample spans about 29,000 clones, nearly 80% being singletons. Study findings and constraints: Naive CD4+ and CD8+ repertoires were highly diverse; memory CD8+ was most oligoclonal. Memory CD8+ clonal expansion seemed more limited with regulatory than mature dendritic cells. Considerable individual heterogeneity was seen in alloreactive memory CD8+ T cells. Of resting T cell subsets, memory CD8+ had the most alloreactive clonotypes.

This receptor was taken from a human donor in good health. The sample was memory CD4+ T cells from blood. Documented subset: CD45RO+ memory T cells. The chain carries TRBV7-3 and TRBJ1-6; no reliable D call. The CDR3 here is CASSLGRNSPLHF. Here the CDR3 DNA reads TGTGCCAGCAGCCTTGGGCGCAATTCACCCCTCCACTTT.